The 18 T cell receptor beta chains below come from one sample, sequenced in a study of blood T cell repertoires in COVID-19. Generated by immunoSEQ multiplex PCR, the TCRdb table keeps only in-frame clones and is missing some. Altogether about 150,000 clones are present, about four fifths being singletons, with the ten largest covering approximately 30%. Sequenced: peripheral blood. The receptors were gathered from a woman between 55 and 75 years old with acute or convalescent COVID-19.

The gene calls are TRBV30 and TRBJ1-6, with D uncertain. The ends were cut back, 0 bases at V and 5 bases at J, with 5 bases in the middle. CDR1 is GTSNPN and CDR2 is SVGIG in the germline V gene (reference sequence). The CDR3 runs to 13 residues. DNA of the CDR3: TGTGCCTGGAGTGTAAGAGATAATTCACCCCTCCACTTT. Translating it yields CAWSVRDNSPLHF.

This chain links TRBV5-6 with TRBJ2-2; 7 bases line up with TRBD1. Germline CDR1 and CDR2: SGHDT and YYEEEE. Trimming removed 0 bases from V and 0 bases from J; junction bases left unmatched: 2. The CDR3 sequence is 16 residues long. The CDR3: CASSLVGQANTGELFF. CDR3 nucleotide sequence: TGTGCCAGCAGCTTGGTTGGACAGGCGAACACCGGGGAGCTGTTTTTT.

The chain combines TRBV12-3 or TRBV12-4 with TRBJ1-4; D unclear. This CDR3 contains 13 residues. Between the trimmed V and J ends, which lost 0 bases and 7 bases, there was a span of 6 bases. DNA of the CDR3: TGTGCCAGCAGTTTAGCCTCGGGTGAAAAACTGTTTTTT. Amino acids: CASSLASGEKLFF.

V gene TRBV12-3 or TRBV12-4 combines with J gene TRBJ1-2; no reliable D call. Trimming removed 4 bases at V and 1 base at J, with 7 bases between. The CDR3 consists of 13 residues. This chain's CDR3 is CASSSSVNYGYTF. The CDR3 DNA is TGTGCCAGCAGTTCGAGCGTTAACTATGGCTACACCTTC.

The rearrangement uses TRBV19 and TRBJ2-1; D unresolved. Trimming pared 3 bases from V and 4 bases from J, leaving 4 bases between. CDR3 length equals 12 residues. Per the germline V gene, CDR1 is LNHDA and CDR2 is SQIVND (reference sequence). The chain's CDR3 is CASSIEYNEQFF. CDR3 DNA sequence: TGTGCCAGTAGTATTGAGTACAATGAGCAGTTCTTC.

The chain uses TRBV3-1 (or the pseudogene TRBV3-2) and TRBJ1-2, with a tentative D call TRBD1 (6 bases). CDR3 length: 15 amino acids. Per germline, CDR1 LGHDT and CDR2 YNNKEL (reference sequence). V gave up 4 bases and J gave up 8 bases, with 20 bases separating them. The CDR3 loop is CASSPWGTLQGGYTF. CDR3 bases: TGTGCCAGCAGCCCTTGGGGGACGTTACAGGGAGGCTACACCTTC.

V is TRBV9 and J is TRBJ1-3, with 11 bases that match TRBD1. The CDR3 has 16 residues. V was pared by 3 bases and J by 4 bases, with 6 bases of the junction left unmatched. Germline CDR1 reads SGDLS; CDR2 reads YYNGEE. The CDR3 loop reads CASSAGGQGVGNTIYF. The CDR3 DNA reads TGTGCCAGCAGCGCCGGGGGACAGGGGGTCGGAAACACCATATATTTT.

The chain uses TRBV28 and TRBJ2-1; the match to TRBD2 covers 7 bases. CDR1 is MDHEN, CDR2 SYDVKM, per germline. V gave up 4 bases and J gave up 1 base; unmatched junction bases: 7. This CDR3 spans 16 amino acids. Here the CDR3 DNA reads TGTGCCAGCAGTTCCCCCGGGGGGAGTTCCTACAATGAGCAGTTCTTC. It codes for CASSSPGGSSYNEQFF.

This clone has a handful of counts. The chain has TRBV2 and TRBJ1-3; D is ambiguous. CDR3 size: 12 residues. Deletions cut 6 bases from V and 8 bases from J, with 11 bases between. Germline assignment: CDR1 SNHLY and CDR2 FYNNEI. The CDR3 DNA reads as TGTGCCAGCAGGACCCTGGGCTACACCATATATTTT. Protein: CASRTLGYTIYF.

The chain is built from TRBV5-8 and TRBJ1-2; D possibly corresponds to TRBD1 (6 bases). Germline CDR1 is SGHTS and CDR2 is YDEGEE. CDR3 length: 13 amino acids. Trimming took off 4 bases at V and 6 bases at J, with 13 bases between the two ends. The CDR3 sequence: CASSLRGGHGYTF. CDR3 nucleotides: TGTGCCAGCAGCCTTCGGGGGGGCCATGGCTACACCTTC.

V is TRBV30 and J is TRBJ1-2; 7 positions agree with TRBD1. This CDR3 comprises 14 residues. Unmatched junction bases numbered 3, after V lost 1 base and J lost 1 base. Looked up from germline, CDR1 is GTSNPN and CDR2 is SVGIG (reference sequence). CDR3 coding DNA: TGTGCCTGGAGTGCAAACAGGGGTAACTATGGCTACACCTTC. Translated: CAWSANRGNYGYTF.

Worth noting for this clone: The CDR3 does not close with the conserved phenylalanine or tryptophan, likely indicating a read error. No DNA is shown, since the ends of the CDR3 on it are uncertain; the CDR3 is the one TCRdb lists. The rearrangement uses TRBV21-1 and TRBJ1-2; the tabulated D call, TRBD1, remains unverified against the DNA. TRBV21-1 is classified as a pseudogene. The CDR3 length is 13 residues, termini included. The CDR3 spells CASSKGQAYGYTL.

This chain connects TRBV9 to TRBJ2-5; D remains unclear. The germline V and J ends were trimmed by 0 bases and 1 base, with 7 bases remaining between them. The CDR3 totals 14 residues. From germline, CDR1 is SGDLS and CDR2 YYNGEE. The CDR3 sequence: CASSVGLFQETQYF. CDR3 sequence (DNA): TGTGCCAGCAGCGTAGGTCTCTTCCAAGAGACCCAGTACTTC.

The CDR3 is CASSRGTSDSYEQYV. In nucleotides, the CDR3 is TGCGCCAGCAGCAGGGGGACTAGCGATTCCTACGAGCAGTACGTC. The chain links TRBV5-1 to TRBJ2-7; 10 bases fit TRBD2. V dropped 4 bases and J dropped 1; count of bases not matched to a gene: 5. Germline lookup yields CDR1 SGHRS and CDR2 YFSETQ. CDR3 size: 15 residues.

This clone showed up just a few times. The CDR3 DNA reads as TGCAGTGCTAGTCGGGAAGGGCGGAACACTGAAGCTTTCTTT. It encodes CSASREGRNTEAFF. The V and J genes are TRBV20-1 and TRBJ1-1; D remains ambiguous. Between the trimmed V and J ends, which lost 3 bases and 1 base, there was a span of 12 bases. CDR3 size: 14 residues. CDR1 and CDR2 from the germline V gene are DFQATT and SNEGSKA (reference sequence).

The CDR3 bases are TGTGCCAGCAGTTTACTCGACTCCCTGACTAGCACAGATACGCAGTATTTT. Translating it yields CASSLLDSLTSTDTQYF. The chain couples TRBV28 to TRBJ2-3; D gene unclear. The germline V gene has CDR1 MDHEN and CDR2 SYDVKM. This CDR3 spans 17 amino acids. Trimming shortened V by 2 bases and J by 0 bases, and 15 bases separated the two germline ends.

This chain uses TRBV12-3 or TRBV12-4 with TRBJ1-3; TRBD1 might be the D (6 bases). This CDR3 has 13 residues. V lost 4 bases, J lost 4 bases, and 8 bases lay in between. CDR3 nucleotide sequence: TGTGCCAGCAGTTCCACAGGGGGAAACACCATATATTTT. Its translation is CASSSTGGNTIYF.

J is TRBJ2-1 and V is TRBV5-1, with D possibly being TRBD1 (6 bases). The CDR3 has 15 amino acids. The germline V gene encodes CDR1 SGHRS and CDR2 YFSETQ. Trimming took off 2 bases at V and 1 base at J, with 10 bases between the two ends. CDR3 sequence reads: CASSFFTGSYNEQFF. The CDR3 DNA reads as TGCGCCAGCAGCTTTTTTACAGGGTCCTACAATGAGCAGTTCTTC.